These 25 T cell receptor beta chains share one sample of origin, sequenced in a study of T cells in women clearing cervical HPV infection (dated by TCRdb to about 2018). The library was produced with the immunoSEQ multiplex PCR assay. TCRdb took this table from immuneACCESS and kept in-frame rearrangements with V and J called. Such tables lack part of the clones; where checked against another copy, unresolved V genes explain under half of the gap, and the rest is unexplained. The sample table includes 20,000 to 25,000 clones. The ten most abundant clones make up approximately 3.5% of the sample. Material for sequencing was blood buffy coat. Receptors were obtained from a woman between 18 and 70 years old with a cervical HPV16 infection that either progressed to CIN3+ or cleared (not recorded which).

Comment on this clone: Read data end 3 residues before the CDR3 end; the end is taken from the germline J gene. This sequence joins TRBV20-1 and TRBJ2-3; TRBD1 might be the D (6 bases). Deletions cut 6 bases from V and 3 bases from J, with 16 bases between. Looked up from germline, CDR1 is DFQATT and CDR2 is SNEGSKA (reference sequence). The CDR3 extends over 14 amino acids. CDR3 DNA (partial): TGCAGTGCCCCCCTGCAGGGGAGTACAGATACG. Amino acid sequence: CSAPLQGSTDT. In full, the CDR3 is CSAPLQGSTDTQYF.

Worth noting for this clone: Read sequence stops 3 residues before the CDR3 end, and the germline J gene provides the missing end. This chain links TRBV2 with TRBJ1-2; 10 nucleotides line up with TRBD1. CDR3 length: 16 residues. The germline gives CDR1 SNHLY, CDR2 FYNNEI. J gave up 0 bases and V 9 bases, and 10 bases lay outside the gene matches. The CDR3: CASMGDRGTSNYGYTF. The CDR3 DNA, read in part, is TGTGCCAGTATGGGGGACAGGGGAACCTCTAACTATGGC.

On this clone itself: The CDR3 end lies 3 residues beyond the end of the read and is filled in from the germline J gene. The rearrangement joins TRBV30 to TRBJ1-2; D call uncertain. V dropped 5 bases and J dropped 2 bases, with 9 bases sitting between them. This CDR3 has 12 residues. Per the germline V gene, CDR1 is GTSNPN and CDR2 is SVGIG (reference sequence). The DNA read from the CDR3 is TGTGCCTGGTCAAGGGTGAACTATGGC. Translation gives CAWSRVNYG. The entire CDR3 sequence reads CAWSRVNYGYTF.

Of note for this clone: The sequenced fragment ends 3 residues before the CDR3 boundary, so the rest is inferred from the germline J gene. This chain connects TRBV30 to TRBJ2-5; a weak D match, TRBD2 (7 bases). CDR3 length: 13 residues. Trimming took off 3 bases at V and 5 bases at J, with 13 bases between the two ends. CDR1 is GTSNPN and CDR2 is SVGIG in the germline V gene (reference sequence). The part of the CDR3 DNA that was read is TGTGCCTGGAGCCCGGGGGGCACGGAGACC. It encodes CAWSPGGTET. The CDR3 reads in full as CAWSPGGTETQYF.

About this clone: The CDR3 end lies 3 residues beyond the end of the read and is filled in from the germline J gene. The genes are TRBV10-2 and TRBJ2-5; 13 nucleotides agree with TRBD2. V shed 6 bases, J shed 5 bases, and the junction held 9 bases outside the gene matches. Germline loops: CDR1 WSHSY, CDR2 SAAADI. CDR3 length: 16 residues. The CDR3 region is CASRDPRTSGSETQYF. The CDR3 DNA, read in part, is TGCGCCAGCAGAGATCCAAGGACTAGCGGGAGTGAGACC.

As for this clone: The read ends 3 residues early relative to the CDR3; the germline J gene fills the gap. This rearrangement joins TRBV28 to TRBJ2-6, with no clear D. The germline V gene encodes CDR1 MDHEN and CDR2 SYDVKM. The CDR3 runs 15 residues. Trimming cost V 4 bases and J 1 base, with 8 bases left between them. The CDR3 loop is CASSSHLSGANVLTF. CDR3 DNA, as far as it was read: TGTGCCAGCAGTTCCCATTTGTCTGGGGCCAACGTC.

A note on this clone: Read coverage stops 3 residues before the CDR3 terminus; the germline J gene supplies the remainder. The rearrangement joins TRBV5-1 to TRBJ1-3; D is unresolved. Germline lookup yields CDR1 SGHRS and CDR2 YFSETQ. Trimming stripped 4 bases from V and 2 bases from J, with 7 bases between. This CDR3 has 13 amino acids. The CDR3 DNA, read in part, is TGCGCCAGCAGCCCCCAGACTGGAAACACC. Protein: CASSPQTGNT. The whole CDR3 protein is CASSPQTGNTIYF.

As to this clone: The DNA ends 3 residues before the CDR3 does, and the rest of the CDR3 is filled in from the germline J gene. V is TRBV20-1 and J is TRBJ1-1; weak D call: TRBD1 (6 bases). V gave up 3 bases and J gave up 1 base, with 18 bases separating them. This CDR3 is 16 amino acids long. Germline CDR1 and CDR2: DFQATT and SNEGSKA (reference sequence). CDR3 region: CSARTSRGRPNTEAFF. CDR3 DNA, as far as it was read: TGCAGTGCTAGGACCTCAAGGGGGAGGCCGAACACTGAA.

Comments on this clone: The read finishes 3 residues shy of the CDR3 end, and the germline J gene is used to complete it. The V call is TRBV20-1, the J call TRBJ1-2; D is perhaps TRBD1 (5 bases). V was clipped by 3 bases and J by 5 bases, with 13 bases between them. The CDR3 is 13 amino acids. Germline CDR1 DFQATT, CDR2 SNEGSKA (reference sequence). The CDR3 is CSASGADQYGYTF. The covered CDR3 bases are TGCAGTGCTAGTGGGGCAGACCAGTATGGC.

This clone is labeled medium-sized based on frequency. Read data end 3 residues before the CDR3 end; the end is taken from the germline J gene. The V call is TRBV14, the J call TRBJ2-1; possible D gene TRBD2, 5 bases. Per the germline V gene, CDR1 is SGHDN and CDR2 is FVKESK. CDR3 length equals 12 residues. Trimming pared 6 bases from V and 9 bases from J, leaving 12 bases between. CDR3 in amino acids: CASRAGWSEQFF. The CDR3 DNA, read in part, is TGTGCCAGCAGGGCGGGTTGGAGTGAG.

With respect to this clone: With the read ending 3 residues before the CDR3 end, the germline J gene is used to fill in that end. The gene calls are TRBV29-1 and TRBJ2-2; the match to TRBD1 covers 7 bases. The CDR3 spans 13 residues. CDR1 and CDR2 from the germline V gene are SQVTM and ANQGSEA. With 5 bases clipped from V and 6 bases from J, the junction kept 6 bases outside the gene matches. The CDR3 spells CSVSDRAAGELFF. The sequenced CDR3 bases are TGCAGCGTTTCCGACAGGGCGGCCGGGGAG.

Remarks on this clone: The read ends 3 residues before the CDR3 terminus; that terminus is restored from the germline J gene. This chain joins TRBV28 and TRBJ2-4, with 7 bases matching TRBD1. After removal of 4 bases from V and 4 bases from J, the junction contained 1 base not matched to a gene. This CDR3 has 13 residues. The germline CDR1 and CDR2 sequences are MDHEN and SYDVKM. The sequenced part of the CDR3 DNA is TGTGCCAGCAGTTGGGACAGAAAAAACATT. Amino acid sequence: CASSWDRKNI. The complete CDR3 reads CASSWDRKNIQYF.

On this clone itself: The read ends 3 residues shy of where the CDR3 ends; the end is completed using the germline J gene. The chain is built from TRBV2 and TRBJ2-5; TRBD2 might be the D (5 bases). V was pared by 4 bases and J by 5 bases, with 14 bases between. The CDR3 contains 14 residues. CDR1 SNHLY and CDR2 FYNNEI come from the germline V gene. This chain's CDR3 is CASSAASTRETQYF. The CDR3 DNA, read in part, is TGTGCCAGCAGTGCGGCTAGCACCCGGGAGACC.

With respect to this clone: The DNA ends 3 residues before the CDR3 does, and the rest of the CDR3 is filled in from the germline J gene. The genes are TRBV7-3 and TRBJ2-1; TRBD1 is a possible D gene (6 bases). Per germline, CDR1 SGHTA and CDR2 FQGTGA. The CDR3 runs 13 residues. Trimming pared 5 bases from V and 9 bases from J, leaving 14 bases between. The DNA read from the CDR3 is TGTGCCAGCAGCACTAACAGGGATGGTGAG. It is translated as CASSTNRDGE. The complete CDR3 protein is CASSTNRDGEQFF. Based on the CDR3 plus reference TRBV7-3 and TRBJ2-1, the full variable domain is GAGVSQTPSNKVTEKGKYVELRCDPISGHTALYWYRQSLGQGPEFLIYFQGTGAADDSGLPNDRFFAVRPEGSVSTLKIQRTERGDSAVYLCASSTNRDGEQFFGPGTRLTVL.

With regard to this clone: The sequence runs out 3 residues before the end of the CDR3; the remainder is reconstructed from the germline J gene. V is TRBV29-1 and J is TRBJ2-5; no clear D. Trimming pared 3 bases from V and 1 base from J, leaving 9 bases between. Germline V CDR1 and CDR2: SQVTM, ANQGSEA. The CDR3 runs 13 residues. Incomplete CDR3 DNA: TGCAGCGTTGAGGTAGCTTTCCAAGAGACC. This gives the protein CSVEVAFQET. The full CDR3 protein is CSVEVAFQETQYF.

Concerning this clone itself: The CDR3 end lies 3 residues beyond the end of the read and is filled in from the germline J gene. The chain recombines TRBV5-1 with TRBJ1-4; 9 nucleotides align to TRBD1. CDR3 length: 19 amino acids. Germline CDR1 is SGHRS and CDR2 is YFSETQ. V lost 0 bases and J lost 5; bases outside the gene matches: 14. The sequenced CDR3 bases are TGCGCCAGCAGCTTGGATCCACCGGGACAGGGACCCTTCAATGAAAAA. Amino acids: CASSLDPPGQGPFNEK. The whole CDR3 protein is CASSLDPPGQGPFNEKLFF.

Note on this clone: Coverage ceases 3 residues before the CDR3 finishes, and the germline J gene fills in the end. This sequence joins TRBV2 and TRBJ2-2; tentative D call: TRBD2 (6 bases). This CDR3 is built from 13 residues. Trimming removed 5 bases at V and 5 bases at J, with 9 bases between. Germline V lookup: CDR1 SNHLY, CDR2 FYNNEI. The part of the CDR3 DNA that was read is TGTGCCAGCAGTACTAGCTCTACCGGGGAG. It translates to CASSTSSTGE. The CDR3, in full, reads CASSTSSTGELFF. Combining the CDR3 with reference TRBV2 and TRBJ2-2 gives the whole variable domain EPEVTQTPSHQVTQMGQEVILRCVPISNHLYFYWYRQILGQKVEFLVSFYNNEISEKSEIFDDQFSVERPDGSNFTLKIRSTKLEDSAMYFCASSTSSTGELFFGEGSRLTVL.

About this clone itself: The read falls 3 residues short of the CDR3 end, and the missing part is taken from the germline J gene. The rearrangement joins TRBV20-1 to TRBJ2-5; weak D call: TRBD2 (7 bases). In germline, CDR1 is DFQATT, CDR2 SNEGSKA (reference sequence). CDR3 size: 14 residues. The V end was cut by 1 base, the J end by 5 bases, with 14 bases between. The covered CDR3 bases are TGCAGTGCTAGAGGGGAGGGGGGGATTGAGACC. This translates into CSARGEGGIET. The whole CDR3 region reads CSARGEGGIETQYF.

About this clone: Read data end 3 residues before the CDR3 end; the end is taken from the germline J gene. The V call is TRBV5-1, the J call TRBJ2-5; 7 bases match TRBD1. Trimming removed 3 bases from V and 4 bases from J; junction bases left unmatched: 3. Germline loops: CDR1 SGHRS, CDR2 YFSETQ. The CDR3 spans 13 residues. The CDR3 is CASSWDSAETQYF. The CDR3 DNA, read in part, is TGCGCCAGCAGCTGGGACAGTGCAGAGACC. The whole variable domain, filled in from reference TRBV5-1 and TRBJ2-5, reads KAGVTQTPRYLIKTRGQQVTLSCSPISGHRSVSWYQQTPGQGLQFLFEYFSETQRNKGNFPGRFSGRQFSNSRSEMNVSTLELGDSALYLCASSWDSAETQYFGPGTRLLVL.

A note on this clone: Sequencing ends 3 residues short of the CDR3 end; the germline J gene provides the rest. The chain employs TRBV20-1 and TRBJ1-1, with 8 bases fitting TRBD1. Germline-derived CDR1 and CDR2 are DFQATT and SNEGSKA (reference sequence). The V and J ends lost 4 bases and 3 bases, in that order; junction bases with no gene match: 7. There are 14 residues in the CDR3. The CDR3 is CSATADRAYTEAFF. Partial CDR3 DNA: TGCAGTGCTACAGCGGACAGGGCGTACACTGAA.

Points on this clone: With the read ending 3 residues before the CDR3 end, the germline J gene is used to fill in that end. The rearrangement links TRBV5-1 to TRBJ2-1; D is perhaps TRBD1 or TRBD2 (6 bases each). Trimming cost V 7 bases and J 9 bases, with 26 bases left between them. This CDR3 has 16 residues. CDR1 is SGHRS and CDR2 is YFSETQ in the germline V gene. The CDR3 bases that were read are TGCGCCAGCCGCCTTCTCAGGGGCGGGATGGTGGGTGAG. Translation gives CASRLLRGGMVGE. The whole CDR3 protein is CASRLLRGGMVGEQFF.

In regard to this clone: The read gets to within 3 residues of the CDR3 end, and the germline J gene fills in the rest. The rearrangement joins TRBV30 to TRBJ2-1; 7 nucleotides match TRBD2. V was clipped by 2 bases and J by 7 bases; unmatched bases: 5. The germline CDR1 and CDR2 sequences are GTSNPN and SVGIG (reference sequence). The CDR3 covers 13 residues. CDR3 loop: CAWSHAAGNEQFF. Partial CDR3 DNA: TGTGCCTGGAGTCACGCAGCGGGGAATGAG.

In the case of this clone: The sequence runs out 3 residues before the end of the CDR3; the remainder is reconstructed from the germline J gene. This sequence joins TRBV19 and TRBJ2-2; D might be TRBD1 (5 bases). The CDR3 length is 15 residues. V was cut by 4 bases and J by 2 bases, with 11 bases left in between. Germline CDR1 LNHDA, CDR2 SQIVND (reference sequence). CDR3 bases read: TGTGCCAGTAGTAGGTGGCAGGGTAACACCGGGGAG. It encodes CASSRWQGNTGE. The full CDR3 sequence reads CASSRWQGNTGELFF.

As concerns this clone: Read sequence stops 3 residues before the CDR3 end, and the germline J gene provides the missing end. The chain is built from TRBV2 and TRBJ2-7; 10 bases align to TRBD2. Germline lookup yields CDR1 SNHLY and CDR2 FYNNEI. The V segment lost 9 bases and the J segment 3 bases; nucleotides outside the gene matches: 2. The CDR3 sequence is 12 residues long. CDR3 residues: CASRTSGYEQYF. CDR3 DNA, as far as it was read: TGTGCCAGTAGGACTAGCGGCTACGAG.

With regard to this clone: The observed sequence ends 3 residues before the CDR3 terminus, with the missing tail filled in from the germline J gene. V is TRBV19 and J is TRBJ2-1; 14 nucleotides align to TRBD2. Germline-derived CDR1 and CDR2 are LNHDA and SQIVND (reference sequence). The ends lost 2 bases at V and 7 bases at J; junction bases unmatched: 7. CDR3 size: 17 residues. Here the CDR3 reads CASSISGLAGGGNEQFF. CDR3 bases read: TGTGCCAGTAGTATATCCGGACTAGCGGGAGGCGGGAATGAG.